Below are 26 T cell receptor beta chains sequenced from a single sample in a study of blood T cell repertoires in COVID-19. The data were produced by immunoSEQ multiplex PCR, yet TCRdb's version contains in-frame clones alone and is incomplete. The sample consists of approximately 170,000 clones, around 80% of them appearing once. The sequencing sample was made of PBMCs or T cells enriched from blood (not recorded which). The receptor set was obtained from a woman in her fifties or sixties in a cohort exposed to, infected with or recovered from COVID-19 (not recorded which).

The chain recombines TRBV4-1 with TRBJ2-1; 10 bases align to TRBD2. CDR1 and CDR2 from the germline V gene are MGHRA and YSYEKL. After removal of 1 base from V and 1 base from J, the junction contained 7 bases not matched to a gene. The CDR3 has 18 residues. The CDR3 DNA follows: TGCGCCAGCAGCCAAGGCGAGGGACTAGCGACTTCCTACAATGAGCAGTTCTTC. It codes for CASSQGEGLATSYNEQFF.

This chain uses TRBV27 with TRBJ2-1, with D tentatively TRBD2 (5 bases). The CDR3 has 14 amino acids. Germline loops: CDR1 MNHEY, CDR2 SMNVEV (reference sequence). Between the trimmed V and J ends, which lost 6 bases and 5 bases, there was a span of 14 bases. The CDR3 DNA reads TGTGCCAGCAGCCAAAGGGCGGGCAACAATGAGCAGTTCTTC. Translating it yields CASSQRAGNNEQFF.

The chain combines TRBV12-3 or TRBV12-4 with TRBJ2-4, with D hard to call. The germline V and J ends were trimmed by 3 bases and 3 bases, with 6 bases remaining between them. CDR3 length: 13 amino acids. CDR3 in DNA: TGTGCCAGCAGTTTTTTTAGCAAAAACATTCAGTACTTC. The encoded protein is CASSFFSKNIQYF.

V and J are TRBV2 and TRBJ2-7; 9 bases fit TRBD2. The CDR3 spans 13 residues. CDR1 and CDR2 from the germline V gene are SNHLY and FYNNEI. The V gene end was trimmed by 10 bases and the J gene end by 5 bases; junction bases not matched to a gene: 9. CDR3: CATNSGSFDEQYF. The CDR3 DNA reads as TGTGCCACGAATAGCGGGAGTTTTGACGAGCAGTACTTC. Full variable domain (missing parts from reference TRBV2 and TRBJ2-7): EPEVTQTPSHQVTQMGQEVILRCVPISNHLYFYWYRQILGQKVEFLVSFYNNEISEKSEIFDDQFSVERPDGSNFTLKIRSTKLEDSAMYFCATNSGSFDEQYFGPGTRLTVT.

This chain links TRBV19 with TRBJ2-3; weak D call: TRBD1 (5 bases). V was clipped by 3 bases and J by 6 bases, with 13 bases between them. This CDR3 comprises 14 residues. Germline V gene data show CDR1 as LNHDA and CDR2 as SQIVND (reference sequence). CDR3 region: CASSIGAAGDTQYF. The CDR3 bases are TGTGCCAGTAGTATTGGGGCTGCCGGTGATACGCAGTATTTT.

The chain employs TRBV7-3 and TRBJ2-3; TRBD2 aligns across 9 bases. This CDR3 spans 15 amino acids. Per the germline V gene, CDR1 is SGHTA and CDR2 is FQGTGA. J gave up 0 bases and V 7 bases, and 5 bases lay outside the gene matches. Here the CDR3 reads CASTPSGASTDTQYF. For the CDR3, the DNA is TGTGCCAGCACCCCTAGCGGGGCTAGCACAGATACGCAGTATTTT.

This chain connects TRBV6-5 to TRBJ1-2, with D unclear. V was clipped by 9 bases and J by 4 bases, with 21 bases between them. This CDR3 has 15 amino acids. Germline values: CDR1 MNHEY, CDR2 SVGAGI. CDR3 in amino acids: CASGDVIRTAYGYTF. The CDR3 nucleotides are TGTGCCAGTGGAGATGTCATCCGGACTGCCTATGGCTACACCTTC.

This sequence joins TRBV10-2 and TRBJ1-3; TRBD1 might be the D (5 bases). The V end lost 4 bases, the J end lost 0 bases, and 16 bases lay between the germline ends. Germline values: CDR1 WSHSY, CDR2 SAAADI. The CDR3 sequence is 17 residues long. CDR3 protein: CASSVPPGGSSGNTIYF. The CDR3 DNA follows: TGCGCCAGCAGTGTTCCCCCCGGGGGGAGCTCTGGAAACACCATATATTTT.

This clone is a singleton in its sample. The rearrangement links TRBV27 to TRBJ1-5; 7 bases line up with TRBD1. J was trimmed by 6 bases and V by 5 bases; bases with no gene match: 4. There are 13 residues in the CDR3. The germline V gene encodes CDR1 MNHEY and CDR2 SMNVEV (reference sequence). The CDR3 region has the DNA TGTGCCAGCAGTGAGACAGGGTTTCAGCCCCAGCATTTT. This codes for CASSETGFQPQHF.

V is TRBV15 and J is TRBJ1-3; perhaps TRBD1 as D (5 bases). Between the trimmed V and J ends, which lost 3 bases and 6 bases, there was a span of 15 bases. Germline CDR1 and CDR2: LNHNV and YYDKDF (reference sequence). This CDR3 has 15 residues. The CDR3 DNA follows: TGTGCCACCAGCAGGCAGGGAGGATTTAAAAACACCATATATTTT. It translates to CATSRQGGFKNTIYF.

This clone was seen just once. In nucleotides, the CDR3 is TGCGCCAGCAGCCAGTATAGCAATCAGCCCCAGCATTTT. It encodes CASSQYSNQPQHF. The chain uses TRBV4-3 and TRBJ1-5, with D unresolved. The CDR3 has 13 amino acids. Deletions cut 3 bases from V and 0 bases from J, with 3 bases between. Germline lookup yields CDR1 LGHNA and CDR2 YSLEER.

This rearrangement joins TRBV27 to TRBJ1-6; D is perhaps TRBD1 (6 bases). Germline-derived CDR1 and CDR2 are MNHEY and SMNVEV (reference sequence). The CDR3 is 14 residues long. V was shortened by 3 bases and J by 6 bases, with 9 bases between the two germline ends. This CDR3 reads CASSFGQFNSPLHF. CDR3 DNA sequence: TGTGCCAGCAGTTTCGGACAGTTTAATTCACCCCTCCACTTT.

The chain recombines TRBV5-1 with TRBJ2-5, with D maybe TRBD2 (5 bases). V shed 4 bases and J shed 5 bases, with 12 bases lying between them. Germline V gene data show CDR1 as SGHRS and CDR2 as YFSETQ. The CDR3 is made up of 13 amino acids. The CDR3: CASSPEATETQYF. CDR3 nucleotide sequence: TGCGCCAGCAGCCCGGAGGCTACGGAGACCCAGTACTTC.

This chain connects TRBV4-1 to TRBJ2-5; 10 positions match TRBD1. J gave up 6 bases and V 3 bases, and 10 bases lay outside the gene matches. There are 16 residues in the CDR3. Germline CDR1 reads MGHRA; CDR2 reads YSYEKL. The CDR3 here is CASSQTGQGLVKTQYF. As DNA, the CDR3 is TGCGCCAGCAGCCAGACGGGACAGGGGTTAGTGAAGACCCAGTACTTC.

The chain uses TRBV5-1 and TRBJ2-1, with unresolved D. This CDR3 is 13 amino acids long. Trimming took off 6 bases at V and 1 base at J, with 8 bases between the two ends. Germline V gene sequence: CDR1 SGHRS, CDR2 YFSETQ. The CDR3 nucleotides read TGCGCCAGCAAGGCTAGTTCCTACAATGAGCAGTTCTTC. Translated, it gives CASKASSYNEQFF.

CDR3 region: CASSLAGGYNEQFF. The CDR3 DNA is TGTGCCAGCAGCTTGGCGGGGGGGTACAATGAGCAGTTCTTC. This chain links TRBV11-1 with TRBJ2-1; 9 nucleotides line up with TRBD2. J lost 4 bases, V lost 3 bases, and 1 base had no gene match. The CDR3 length is 14 residues. Germline values: CDR1 SGHAT, CDR2 FQDESV (reference sequence).

The chain combines TRBV6-5 with TRBJ1-5; 9 positions agree with TRBD1. The CDR3 is 15 amino acids. J lost 6 bases, V lost 5 bases, and 8 bases had no gene match. From germline, CDR1 is MNHEY and CDR2 SVGAGI. The CDR3 nucleotides read TGTGCCAGCAGTCCCGGGACAGGGTTGCGTCAGCCCCAGCATTTT. Translated, it gives CASSPGTGLRQPQHF.

This chain links TRBV5-1 with TRBJ2-1; maybe TRBD1 (6 bases). Germline CDR1 reads SGHRS; CDR2 reads YFSETQ. V was pared by 1 base and J by 6 bases, with 14 bases between. The CDR3 is 15 residues long. CDR3 amino acids: CASSLTGPSSNEQFF. CDR3 sequence (DNA): TGCGCCAGCAGCTTGACAGGGCCTAGTTCCAATGAGCAGTTCTTC.

The chain employs TRBV5-1 and TRBJ1-2; TRBD1 is a possible D gene (5 bases). The CDR3 extends over 14 amino acids. V was shortened by 2 bases and J by 0 bases, with 8 bases between the two germline ends. In germline, CDR1 is SGHRS, CDR2 YFSETQ. CDR3 sequence reads: CASSLGVSNYGYTF. CDR3 DNA: TGCGCCAGCAGCTTAGGGGTTTCTAACTATGGCTACACCTTC.

The V gene is TRBV5-1, the J gene TRBJ2-7; tentatively, D is TRBD1 (6 bases). CDR1 is SGHRS and CDR2 is YFSETQ in the germline V gene. V dropped 4 bases and J dropped 0 bases, with 26 bases sitting between them. The CDR3 loop spans 19 amino acids. Here the CDR3 DNA reads TGCGCCAGCAGCAGAAACGAGGGGACATCCGGGGCGGCCTCCTACGAGCAGTACTTC. Translated: CASSRNEGTSGAASYEQYF.

This sequence joins TRBV7-3 and TRBJ2-2, with TRBD1 matching 10 bases. CDR3 length: 14 residues. V was pared by 5 bases and J by 6 bases, with 3 bases of the junction left unmatched. Germline V lookup: CDR1 SGHTA, CDR2 FQGTGA. The CDR3 sequence: CASSPDRGAGELFF. As DNA, the CDR3 is TGTGCCAGCAGCCCGGACAGGGGGGCCGGGGAGCTGTTTTTT.

J is TRBJ2-3 and V is TRBV3-1 (or the pseudogene TRBV3-2); 7 bases map to TRBD2. Trimming removed 0 bases from V and 8 bases from J; junction bases left unmatched: 2. CDR1 and CDR2 from the germline V gene are LGHDT and YNNKEL (reference sequence). The CDR3 consists of 13 residues. CDR3 residues: CASSQDREGTQYF. For the CDR3, the DNA is TGTGCCAGCAGCCAAGATAGGGAGGGTACGCAGTATTTT.

V and J are TRBV5-4 and TRBJ1-4; 8 bases fit TRBD1. Trimming took 1 base from V and 8 from J; bases not matched to a gene: 7. Germline V lookup: CDR1 SGHNT, CDR2 YYREEE (reference sequence). CDR3 size: 15 residues. CDR3: CASSLLTGQGEKLFF. The CDR3, as DNA: TGTGCCAGCAGCTTGCTAACCGGACAGGGCGAAAAACTGTTTTTT. Full variable domain (remainder filled in from reference TRBV5-4 and TRBJ1-4): ETGVTQSPTHLIKTRGQQVTLRCSSQSGHNTVSWYQQALGQGPQFIFQYYREEENGRGNFPPRFSGLQFPNYSSELNVNALELDDSALYLCASSLLTGQGEKLFFGSGTQLSVL.

The sample holds a few counts of this clone. The genes are TRBV27 and TRBJ1-5; possible D gene TRBD1, 5 bases. CDR3 length: 14 residues. Germline CDR1 MNHEY, CDR2 SMNVEV (reference sequence). Trimming pared 9 bases from V and 2 bases from J, leaving 14 bases between. CDR3 amino acids: CASTGGTGNQPQHF. For the CDR3, the DNA is TGTGCCAGTACAGGTGGTACTGGCAATCAGCCCCAGCATTTT.

V gene TRBV19 combines with J gene TRBJ2-2; D is uncertain. Germline V gene sequence: CDR1 LNHDA, CDR2 SQIVND (reference sequence). The CDR3 covers 14 residues. Trimming took off 3 bases at V and 5 bases at J, with 10 bases between the two ends. As DNA, the CDR3 is TGTGCCAGTAGTATGTCCAGAAGAACCGGGGAGCTGTTTTTT. Its protein is CASSMSRRTGELFF. Full variable domain (outside the CDR3, taken from reference TRBV19 and TRBJ2-2): DGGITQSPKYLFRKEGQNVTLSCEQNLNHDAMYWYRQDPGQGLRLIYYSQIVNDFQKGDIAEGYSVSREKKESFPLTVTSAQKNPTAFYLCASSMSRRTGELFFGEGSRLTVL.

The V gene is TRBV9, the J gene TRBJ1-2; D is uncertain. V was cut by 4 bases and J by 3 bases, with 13 bases left in between. Germline values: CDR1 SGDLS, CDR2 YYNGEE. CDR3 length equals 14 residues. The CDR3 reads CASSRSLEDYGYTF. CDR3 coding DNA: TGTGCCAGCAGCCGCTCGCTAGAGGACTATGGCTACACCTTC.